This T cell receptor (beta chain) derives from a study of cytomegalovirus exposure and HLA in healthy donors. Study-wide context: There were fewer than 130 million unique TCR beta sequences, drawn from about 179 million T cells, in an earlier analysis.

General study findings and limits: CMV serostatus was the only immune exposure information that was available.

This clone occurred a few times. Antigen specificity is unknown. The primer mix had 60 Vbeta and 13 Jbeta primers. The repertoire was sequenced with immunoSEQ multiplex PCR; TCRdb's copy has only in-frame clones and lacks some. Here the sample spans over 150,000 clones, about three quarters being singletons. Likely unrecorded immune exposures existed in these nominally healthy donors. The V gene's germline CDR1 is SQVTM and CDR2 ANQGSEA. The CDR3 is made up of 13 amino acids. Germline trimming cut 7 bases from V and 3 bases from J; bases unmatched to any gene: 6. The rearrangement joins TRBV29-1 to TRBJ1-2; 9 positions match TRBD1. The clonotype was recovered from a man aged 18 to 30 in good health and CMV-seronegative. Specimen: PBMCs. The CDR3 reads CSGKGQGDYGYTF. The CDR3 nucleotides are TGCAGCGGAAAGGGACAGGGAGACTATGGCTACACCTTC.